This T cell receptor beta chain derives from a study of human T cells and chemical hapten exposure. Study background: Per-sample TCR yield variation was attributed mainly to small pooled library volume differences.

Someone pulled total RNA out of unfractionated whole blood. As for this clonotype: Its target is not known.

Deletions cut 3 bases from V and 6 bases from J, with 18 bases between. The CDR3 covers 16 residues. Library construction involved attaching unique molecular identifiers to individual cDNA molecules, which allowed quantitative, reproducible TCR counting. Original data processing: There were a median of roughly 100,000 TCRs per sample, with a range from about 23,224 to 690,600. MiXCR, applied by TCRdb to the 5' RACE reads, yields one record per CDR3 protein. What appears here as the V and J calls and clone size reflects TCRdb's work, not the paper's. The data contain 110,000 or so distinct CDR3 sequences, around 20% of them singletons. General study results and limits: Among TCRs, those above 1 in 1000 frequency were unaffected by DPC sensitization.

This TCR derives from a human donor in good health. V and J are TRBV12-3 or TRBV12-4 and TRBJ1-5, with a tentative D call TRBD1 (5 bases). CDR3 sequence (DNA): TGTGCCAGCAGTTTGGGGCAACGCATGGGGGGTCAGCCCCAGCATTTT. It is translated as CASSLGQRMGGQPQHF.